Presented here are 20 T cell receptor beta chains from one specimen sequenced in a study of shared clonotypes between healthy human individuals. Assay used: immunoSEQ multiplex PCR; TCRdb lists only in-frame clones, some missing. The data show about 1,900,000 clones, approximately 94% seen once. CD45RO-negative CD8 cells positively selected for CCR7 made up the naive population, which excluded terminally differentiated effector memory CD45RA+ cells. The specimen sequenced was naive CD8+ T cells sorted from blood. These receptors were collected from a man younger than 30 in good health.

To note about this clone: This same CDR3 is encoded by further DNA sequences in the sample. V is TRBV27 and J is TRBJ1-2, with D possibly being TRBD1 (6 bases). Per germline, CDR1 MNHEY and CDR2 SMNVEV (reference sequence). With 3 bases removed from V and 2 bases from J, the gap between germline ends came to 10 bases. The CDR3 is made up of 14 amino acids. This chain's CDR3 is CASSFGGSNYGYTF. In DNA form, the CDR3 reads TGTGCCAGCAGTTTTGGGGGCAGCAACTATGGCTACACCTTC.

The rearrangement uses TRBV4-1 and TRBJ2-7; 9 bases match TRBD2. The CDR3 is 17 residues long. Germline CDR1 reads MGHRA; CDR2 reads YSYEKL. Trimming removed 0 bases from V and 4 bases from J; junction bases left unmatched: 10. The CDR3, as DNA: TGCGCCAGCAGCCAAGAATGGACTAGCGCGGGAGGTTACGAGCAGTACTTC. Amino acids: CASSQEWTSAGGYEQYF.

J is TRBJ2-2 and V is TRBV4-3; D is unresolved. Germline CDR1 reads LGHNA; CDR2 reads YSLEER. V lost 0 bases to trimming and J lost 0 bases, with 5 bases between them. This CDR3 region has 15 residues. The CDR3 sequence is CASSQESANTGELFF. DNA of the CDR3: TGCGCCAGCAGCCAAGAATCCGCGAACACCGGGGAGCTGTTTTTT.

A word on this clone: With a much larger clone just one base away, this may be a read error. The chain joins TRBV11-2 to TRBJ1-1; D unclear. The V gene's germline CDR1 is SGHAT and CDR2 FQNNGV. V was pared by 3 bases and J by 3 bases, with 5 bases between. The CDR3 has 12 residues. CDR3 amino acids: CASSFWDTEAFF. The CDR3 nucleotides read TGTGCCAGCAGCTTTTGGGACACTGAAGCTTTCTTT.

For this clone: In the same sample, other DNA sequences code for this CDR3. The CDR3 nucleotides read TGTGCCAGCAGCGTAGGTAGCGGGGGGAGCTACGAGCAGTACTTC. It specifies CASSVGSGGSYEQYF. The V call is TRBV9, the J call TRBJ2-7; TRBD2 matches at 10 bases. This CDR3 is 15 amino acids long. CDR1 is SGDLS, CDR2 YYNGEE, per germline. V dropped 0 bases and J dropped 3; count of bases not matched to a gene: 3.

CDR3 DNA: TGTGCCTGGAGTTTCACTAGCGGGTACGAGCAGTACTTC. The encoded protein is CAWSFTSGYEQYF. The chain carries TRBV30 and TRBJ2-7; 9 bases agree with TRBD2. Germline-derived CDR1 and CDR2 are GTSNPN and SVGIG (reference sequence). Trimming took 2 bases from V and 4 from J; bases not matched to a gene: 3. CDR3 length: 13 residues.

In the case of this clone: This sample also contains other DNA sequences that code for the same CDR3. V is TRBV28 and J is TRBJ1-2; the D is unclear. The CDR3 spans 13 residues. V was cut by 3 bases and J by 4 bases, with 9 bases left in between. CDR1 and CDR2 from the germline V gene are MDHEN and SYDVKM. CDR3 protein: CASSFRGSYGYTF. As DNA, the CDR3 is TGTGCCAGCAGTTTTCGCGGGTCCTATGGCTACACCTTC.

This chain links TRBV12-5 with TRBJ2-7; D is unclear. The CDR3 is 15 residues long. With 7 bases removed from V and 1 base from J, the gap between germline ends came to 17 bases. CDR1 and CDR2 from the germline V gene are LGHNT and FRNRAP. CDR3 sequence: CASAPTVVGSYEQYF. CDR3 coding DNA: TGTGCTAGTGCGCCAACAGTCGTCGGGTCCTACGAGCAGTACTTC.

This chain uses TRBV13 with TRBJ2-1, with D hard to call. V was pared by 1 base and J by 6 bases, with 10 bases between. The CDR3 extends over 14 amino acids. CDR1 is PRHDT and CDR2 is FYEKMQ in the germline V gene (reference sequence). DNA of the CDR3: TGTGCCAGCAGCTTAGAACTAACCACCAATGAGCAGTTCTTC. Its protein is CASSLELTTNEQFF.

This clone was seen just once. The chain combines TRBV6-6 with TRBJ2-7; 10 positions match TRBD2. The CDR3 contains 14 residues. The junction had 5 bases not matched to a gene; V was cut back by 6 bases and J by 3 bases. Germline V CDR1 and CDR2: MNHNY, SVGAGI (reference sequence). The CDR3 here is CASSPLAGLYEQYF. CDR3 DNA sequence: TGTGCCAGCAGCCCACTAGCGGGGCTCTACGAGCAGTACTTC.

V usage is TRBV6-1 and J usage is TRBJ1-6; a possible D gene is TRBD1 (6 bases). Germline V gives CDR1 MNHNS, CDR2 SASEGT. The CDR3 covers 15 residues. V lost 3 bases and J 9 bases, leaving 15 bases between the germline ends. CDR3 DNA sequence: TGTGCCAGCAGTGAGGCGGGGCAGGGGAGTTCACCCCTCCACTTT. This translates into CASSEAGQGSSPLHF.

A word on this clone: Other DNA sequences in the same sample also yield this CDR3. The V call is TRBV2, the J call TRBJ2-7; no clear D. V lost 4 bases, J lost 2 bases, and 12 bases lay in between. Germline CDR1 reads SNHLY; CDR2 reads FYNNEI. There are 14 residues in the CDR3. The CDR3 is CASSGLAEPYEQYF. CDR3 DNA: TGTGCCAGCAGTGGTCTCGCAGAACCCTACGAGCAGTACTTC.

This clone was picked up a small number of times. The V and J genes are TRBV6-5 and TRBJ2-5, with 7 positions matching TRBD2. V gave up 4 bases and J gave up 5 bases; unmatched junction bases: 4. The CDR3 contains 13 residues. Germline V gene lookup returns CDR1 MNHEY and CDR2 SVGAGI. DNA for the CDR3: TGTGCCAGCAGTTGGGAGGGTTGGGAGACCCAGTACTTC. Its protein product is CASSWEGWETQYF.

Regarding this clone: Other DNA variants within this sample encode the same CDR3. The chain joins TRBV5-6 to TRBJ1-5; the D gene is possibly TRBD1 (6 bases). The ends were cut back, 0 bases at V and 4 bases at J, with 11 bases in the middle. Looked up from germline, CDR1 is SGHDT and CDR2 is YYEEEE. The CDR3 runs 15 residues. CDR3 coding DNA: TGTGCCAGCAGCTTGGGGCTACAGGGTAATCAGCCCCAGCATTTT. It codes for CASSLGLQGNQPQHF.

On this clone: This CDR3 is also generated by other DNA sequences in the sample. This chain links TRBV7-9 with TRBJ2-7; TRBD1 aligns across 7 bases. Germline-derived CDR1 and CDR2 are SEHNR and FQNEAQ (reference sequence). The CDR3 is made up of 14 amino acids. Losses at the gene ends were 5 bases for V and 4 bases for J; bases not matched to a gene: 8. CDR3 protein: CASSPGTVDYEQYF. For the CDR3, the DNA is TGTGCCAGCAGCCCGGGGACAGTAGATTACGAGCAGTACTTC.

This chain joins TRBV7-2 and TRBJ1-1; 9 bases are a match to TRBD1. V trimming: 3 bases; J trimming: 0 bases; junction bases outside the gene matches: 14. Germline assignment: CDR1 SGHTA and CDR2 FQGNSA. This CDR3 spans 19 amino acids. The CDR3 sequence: CASSFGTGMALGMNTEAFF. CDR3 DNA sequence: TGTGCCAGCAGCTTTGGGACAGGGATGGCCCTAGGGATGAACACTGAAGCTTTCTTT.

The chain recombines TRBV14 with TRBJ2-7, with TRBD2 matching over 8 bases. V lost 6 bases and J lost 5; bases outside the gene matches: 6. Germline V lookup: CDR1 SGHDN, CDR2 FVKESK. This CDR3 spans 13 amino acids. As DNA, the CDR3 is TGTGCCAGCAGGTATCGGGGGGGCGACGAGCAGTACTTC. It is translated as CASRYRGGDEQYF.

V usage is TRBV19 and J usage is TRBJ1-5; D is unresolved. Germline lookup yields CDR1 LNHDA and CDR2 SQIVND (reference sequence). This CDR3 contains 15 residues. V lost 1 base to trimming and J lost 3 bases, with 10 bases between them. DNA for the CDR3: TGTGCCAGTAGTATAGTCACAGAGCCCAATCAGCCCCAGCATTTT. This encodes CASSIVTEPNQPQHF.

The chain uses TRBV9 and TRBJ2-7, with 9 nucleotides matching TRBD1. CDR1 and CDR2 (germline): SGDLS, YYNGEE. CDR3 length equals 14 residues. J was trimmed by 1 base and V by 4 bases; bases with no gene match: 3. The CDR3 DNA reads TGTGCCAGCAGCCGGACAGGGGAATCCTACGAGCAGTACTTC. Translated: CASSRTGESYEQYF.

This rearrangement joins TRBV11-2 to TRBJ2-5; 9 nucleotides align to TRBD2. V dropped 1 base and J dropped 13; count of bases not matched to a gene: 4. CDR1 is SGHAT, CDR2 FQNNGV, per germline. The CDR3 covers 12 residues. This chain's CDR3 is CASSLAAGGLYF. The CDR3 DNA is TGTGCCAGCAGCTTAGCAGCGGGAGGCTTGTACTTC.